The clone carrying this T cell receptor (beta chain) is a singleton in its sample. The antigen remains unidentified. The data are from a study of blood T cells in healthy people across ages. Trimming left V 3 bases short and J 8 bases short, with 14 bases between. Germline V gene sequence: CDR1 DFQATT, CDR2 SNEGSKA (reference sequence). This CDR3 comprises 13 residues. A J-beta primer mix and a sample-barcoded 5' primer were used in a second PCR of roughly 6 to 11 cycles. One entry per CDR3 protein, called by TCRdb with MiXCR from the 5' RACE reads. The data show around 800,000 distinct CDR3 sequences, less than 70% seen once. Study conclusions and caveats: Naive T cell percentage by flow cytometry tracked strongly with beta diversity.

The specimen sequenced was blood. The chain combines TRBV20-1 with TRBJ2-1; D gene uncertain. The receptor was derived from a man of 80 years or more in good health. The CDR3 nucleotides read TGCAGTGCTAGCCCGAATGCCCGCGATGAGCAGTTCTTC. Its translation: CSASPNARDEQFF.